There are a few counts of the clone carrying this TCR beta chain. TCRdb ran MiXCR on the RACE reads and lists one entry per CDR3 protein. The sample shows more than 250,000 distinct CDR3 sequences, over 8% of them seen only once. Time point meaning: pre-sensitization, week 0. Treatment: therapeutic diphenylcyclopropenone sensitization with weekly scalp DPC. The data were taken from a study of human T cells and chemical hapten exposure. The specimen was whole blood, collected in connection with sensitization to the hapten diphenylcyclopropenone (DPC). This sequence was found in a woman aged 40 to 50 with alopecia areata. Some clones in this sample may be carry-over from other donors' samples.

The CDR3 DNA follows: TGTGCCAGCAGCTTAGTCGAGATCACTAGCGATTTTACGCAGTATTTT. This translates into CASSLVEITSDFTQYF. V usage is TRBV7-6 and J usage is TRBJ2-3; TRBD2 matches at 7 bases. CDR3 length: 16 amino acids. V lost 1 base and J lost 8; bases outside the gene matches: 12. In germline, CDR1 is SGHVS, CDR2 FNYEAQ. The full variable domain, rest sourced from reference TRBV7-6 and TRBJ2-3, is GAGVSQSPRYKVTKRGQDVALRCDPISGHVSLYWYRQALGQGPEFLTYFNYEAQQDKSGLPNDRFSAERPEGSISTLTIQRTEQRDSAMYRCASSLVEITSDFTQYFGPGTRLTVL.